This TCR beta chain was recovered during a study of T cell responses to AZD1222 COVID-19 vaccine. Points from the study as a whole: Breadth and depth of Spike-specific TCRs rose after two AZD1222 doses. Nearly half of the spike-specific TCRs reportedly recognize variant regions that carry no mutations.

Sequencing was performed with immunoSEQ multiplex PCR; in TCRdb, only in-frame clones are kept and a portion is missing. The table lists roughly 130,000 clones, 88% of them singletons. The V gene lost 5 bases and the J gene lost 3 bases, with 17 bases spanning the gap. CDR3 length: 17 residues. From germline, CDR1 is MNHEY and CDR2 SMNVEV (reference sequence). Turning to this clone: As yet, its antigen is unknown.

This specimen was peripheral blood, taken on day 0 of AZD1222 vaccination. This clonotype originated in an adult in good health. The V call is TRBV27, the J call TRBJ1-6; D is perhaps TRBD1 (5 bases). CDR3 in DNA: TGTGCCAGCAGTCCAAGGGGAAGGGTGGGCTATAATTCACCCCTCCACTTT. It codes for CASSPRGRVGYNSPLHF.